Listed below are T cell receptor beta chains from one sample, sequenced in a study of T cells in Graves' hyperthyroidism and ophthalmopathy. TCRdb itself ran the multiplex PCR reads through MiXCR, one entry per CDR3 protein. The sample has about 480,000 distinct CDR3 sequences, around a quarter seen once; the top ten hold 11%. The sample was blood. The receptor source for this set is a woman in her twenties or thirties with Graves' ophthalmopathy. CDR3s include the opening cysteine and the closing phenylalanine or tryptophan. A D gene is named only where the DNA matches it firmly. A row's size may be missing; if present it is once, few, many or a size class.

cdr3_aa cdr3_nt clone_size d_call j_call v_call
CASSEWGGQTSYGYTF TGTGCCAGCAGTGAGTGGGGGGGGCAGACCTCCTATGGCTACACCTTC . . TRBJ1-2 TRBV6-1
CSALGQGLNQETQYF TGCAGTGCTCTCGGACAGGGGCTAAACCAAGAGACCCAGTACTTC many TRBD1 TRBJ2-5 TRBV20-1
CASSGKQGAKHYEQYF TGCGCCAGCAGTGGCAAACAGGGGGCGAAACACTACGAGCAGTACTTC many TRBD1 TRBJ2-7 TRBV10-1
CATSRGDTSGNTIYF TGTGCCACCAGCAGAGGGGACACCTCTGGAAACACCATATATTTT . . TRBJ1-3 TRBV15
CASSDPGRTGPTSGANVLTF TGTGCCAGCAGTGACCCGGGGAGAACAGGGCCAACCTCTGGGGCCAACGTCCTGACTTTC . . TRBJ2-6 TRBV6-7
CATNRHQPQHF TGTGCCACCAATAGGCATCAGCCCCAGCATTTT . . TRBJ1-5 TRBV27
CASTGSFQGEAFF TGTGCCAGCACTGGTTCATTTCAGGGGGAAGCTTTCTTT . . TRBJ1-1 TRBV6-1
CASSPMGPGRGGELFF TGTGCCAGCAGTCCCATGGGGCCGGGTAGGGGCGGGGAGCTGTTTTTT . . TRBJ2-2 TRBV12-3/TRBV12-4
CASSFSLGYEQYF TGTGCCAGCAGTTTTTCGTTGGGCTACGAGCAGTACTTC . . TRBJ2-7 TRBV12-3/TRBV12-4
CSARGQGVNYGYTF TGCAGTGCTAGAGGTCAGGGGGTTAACTATGGCTACACCTTC . TRBD1 TRBJ1-2 TRBV20-1
CACIIPQETQYF TGTGCCTGTATTATCCCACAAGAGACCCAGTACTTC many . TRBJ2-5 TRBV30
CASSRDRGSHEQYF TGTGCCAGCAGCCGTGACAGGGGCAGCCACGAGCAGTACTTC many TRBD1 TRBJ2-7 TRBV6-1
CASSITGEGYTF TGTGCCAGTAGTATAACGGGTGAAGGCTACACCTTC many . TRBJ1-2 TRBV19
CASSIERQETQYF TGTGCCAGCAGTATCGAGCGGCAAGAGACCCAGTACTTC many . TRBJ2-5 TRBV2
CSAPDEANYGYTF TGCAGCGCCCCAGATGAAGCTAACTATGGCTACACCTTC . . TRBJ1-2 TRBV29-1
CASSLARGDTEAFF TGCGCCAGCAGCTTGGCCCGGGGGGACACTGAAGCTTTCTTT few . TRBJ1-1 TRBV5-1
CASSFGLAGGLETQYF TGTGCCAGCAGTTTCGGACTAGCGGGGGGGCTTGAGACCCAGTACTTC many TRBD2 TRBJ2-5 TRBV12-3/TRBV12-4
CASTALRGPRGYGYTF TGTGCCAGCACCGCTCTGAGGGGACCCAGAGGCTATGGCTACACCTTC many . TRBJ1-2 TRBV7-9
CATGARTDYGYTF TGTGCCACCGGGGCCCGGACGGACTATGGCTACACCTTC . . TRBJ1-2 TRBV15
CASRHEVDEQYF TGTGCCAGCCGGCACGAGGTCGACGAGCAGTACTTC few . TRBJ2-7 TRBV27
CSARDQGLGGRETQYF TGCAGTGCTAGAGATCAAGGTTTGGGGGGCCGTGAGACCCAGTACTTC . . TRBJ2-5 TRBV20-1
CASGDRHTSNYGYTF TGTGCCAGTGGGGACAGGCACACCTCTAACTATGGCTACACCTTC few TRBD1 TRBJ1-2 TRBV27
CSAINRGGDNQPQHF TGCAGTGCCATAAACAGAGGAGGGGACAATCAGCCCCAGCATTTT many . TRBJ1-5 TRBV20-1
CASSLVAQDGYTF TGTGCCAGCAGCCTGGTAGCGCAAGATGGCTACACCTTC many . TRBJ1-2 TRBV4-2
CASSVATGGGHYEQYF TGTGCCAGCAGCGTAGCTACGGGTGGCGGCCACTACGAGCAGTACTTC . . TRBJ2-7 TRBV9
CASSNPGQLAKNIQYF TGTGCCAGTAGTAATCCGGGACAACTAGCCAAAAACATTCAGTACTTC many . TRBJ2-4 TRBV19
CASSTGDRLNTEAFF TGTGCCAGTTCGACAGGGGACAGACTGAACACTGAAGCTTTCTTT many TRBD1 TRBJ1-1 TRBV19
CSARGSSGPSSYEQYF TGCAGTGCTAGAGGAAGTAGCGGGCCGAGCTCCTACGAGCAGTACTTC . TRBD2 TRBJ2-7 TRBV20-1
CASRYIAYQPQHF TGTGCCAGCAGGTATATAGCCTATCAGCCCCAGCATTTT many . TRBJ1-5 TRBV6-2/TRBV6-3
CATGGSYEQYF TGTGCCACAGGCGGATCCTACGAGCAGTACTTC . . TRBJ2-7 TRBV28
CASSLIRGSSYEQYF TGTGCCAGCAGTTTAATCAGGGGGAGCTCCTACGAGCAGTACTTC . TRBD1 TRBJ2-7 TRBV28
CSASDLGTEAFF TGCAGTGCTTCCGACCTCGGGACTGAAGCTTTCTTT . . TRBJ1-1 TRBV20-1
CASSVAPSANTGELFF TGTGCCAGCAGCGTAGCGCCTAGCGCGAACACCGGGGAGCTGTTTTTT . . TRBJ2-2 TRBV9
CASSPAENQPQHF TGTGCCAGCTCACCGGCAGAAAATCAGCCCCAGCATTTT . . TRBJ1-5 TRBV18
CASSQEGSPNYGYTF TGTGCCAGCAGCCAAGAGGGGAGTCCTAACTATGGCTACACCTTC . . TRBJ1-2 TRBV14
CASRLQGAMGEAFF TGTGCCAGCAGGTTACAGGGGGCTATGGGAGAAGCTTTCTTT many TRBD1 TRBJ1-1 TRBV6-2/TRBV6-3
CASSLDRNPYGYTF TGTGCCAGCAGCTTAGACAGGAACCCATATGGCTACACCTTC . . TRBJ1-2 TRBV7-2
CASSEGRVSNQPQHF TGTGCCAGCAGTGAAGGACGGGTTAGCAATCAGCCCCAGCATTTT . . TRBJ1-5 TRBV6-1
CASSFRDWGTEAFF TGTGCCAGCAGCTTCAGGGATTGGGGCACTGAAGCTTTCTTT few . TRBJ1-1 TRBV13
CASSLATGVGYTF TGTGCCAGCAGCTTAGCGACAGGGGTTGGCTACACCTTC . TRBD1 TRBJ1-2 TRBV7-3
CASSYGRGGETEAFF TGTGCCAGCAGTTACGGACGGGGGGGAGAAACTGAAGCTTTCTTT . . TRBJ1-1 TRBV6-2/TRBV6-3
CASSYDRGPEAFF TGTGCCAGCAGTTACGACAGGGGACCTGAAGCTTTCTTT . TRBD1 TRBJ1-1 TRBV6-5
CASSVASGGGPDTEAFF TGTGCCAGCAGCGTAGCCTCCGGAGGGGGTCCGGACACTGAAGCTTTCTTT many . TRBJ1-1 TRBV9
CASKAGAPPQYF TGTGCCAGCAAGGCAGGAGCCCCTCCCCAGTACTTC . . TRBJ2-7 TRBV28
CASSFSSGPAYEQYF TGTGCCAGCAGCTTTAGTTCCGGCCCGGCCTACGAGCAGTACTTC . . TRBJ2-7 TRBV7-9
CASSQAPGLSVGYTF TGTGCCAGCAGCCAAGCCCCGGGGCTGTCGGTCGGCTACACCTTC many . TRBJ1-2 TRBV4-2